The entry below describes one T cell receptor beta chain. Among the patients, none had received any treatment before thyroid surgery. The entry originates in a study of metastatic and nonmetastatic thyroid tumors. Per germline, CDR1 SGHVS and CDR2 FNYEAQ. This CDR3 is built from 14 residues. Trimming took 5 bases from V and 9 from J, leaving 18 bases between them. Per the original methods: The study built a papillary thyroid cancer distant-metastasis classifier from CDR3 differences across clinicopathological groups. TCRdb recomputed clones from the PCR reads via MiXCR. Here the V and J calls rest on TCRdb's processing, not on the authors' analysis. Among about 40,000 clones listed, about 16% were seen once.

The sequencing input was blood. The chain employs TRBV7-6 and TRBJ2-3; maybe TRBD1 (6 bases). The TCR originated in a female donor with papillary thyroid cancer or a benign thyroid nodule (not recorded which). Some clones in this sample may be carry-over from other donors' samples. The CDR3 bases are TGTGCCAGCAGCCTACGGACAGCCTTGGGGACGCAGTATTTT. Amino acids: CASSLRTALGTQYF.